This T cell receptor (beta chain) was retrieved from a study of OX40 agonist ivuxolimab in advanced cancers. Whole-study findings and limits: Compared with CD4+, CD8+ T cells on average had more expanded clones. Also present in some nonresponders was a low level of normalized T-cell clonal expansion.

The protocol was immunoSEQ multiplex PCR, while the TCRdb copy is restricted to in-frame clones and leaves out a portion. The table shows tens of thousands of clones, with about 89% occurring only once. V lost 3 bases, J lost 0 bases, and 12 bases lay in between. Per the germline V gene, CDR1 is WSHSY and CDR2 is SAAADI. There are 16 residues in the CDR3. This clone was seen just once. The antigen remains undetermined. The source is an adult with an advanced solid tumor such as melanoma, head and neck, liver or kidney cancer. The rearrangement joins TRBV10-2 to TRBJ1-3; the D gene is possibly TRBD1 (5 bases). The source material was CD4+ or CD8+ T cells sorted from blood, sampled in a trial of the OX40 agonist ivuxolimab. The CDR3 DNA reads TGCGCCAGCAGTGATACAGGAGTGGTCTCTGGAAACACCATATATTTT. Its protein product is CASSDTGVVSGNTIYF.